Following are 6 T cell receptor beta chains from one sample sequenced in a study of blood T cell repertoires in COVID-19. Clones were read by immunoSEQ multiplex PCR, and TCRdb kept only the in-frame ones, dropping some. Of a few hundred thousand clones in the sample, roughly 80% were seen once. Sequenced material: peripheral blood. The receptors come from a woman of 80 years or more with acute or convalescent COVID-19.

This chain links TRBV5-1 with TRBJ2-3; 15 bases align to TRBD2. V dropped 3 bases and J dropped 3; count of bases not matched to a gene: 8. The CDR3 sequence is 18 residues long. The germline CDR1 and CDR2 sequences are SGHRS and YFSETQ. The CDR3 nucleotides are TGCGCCAGCAGCTCGGGACTAGCGGGAGGAGTTGAAACAGATACGCAGTATTTT. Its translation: CASSSGLAGGVETDTQYF.

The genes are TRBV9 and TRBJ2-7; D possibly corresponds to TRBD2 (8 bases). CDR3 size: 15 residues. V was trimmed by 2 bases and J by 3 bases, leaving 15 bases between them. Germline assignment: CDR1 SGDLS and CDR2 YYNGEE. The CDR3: CASSVGQAGGYEQYF. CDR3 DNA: TGTGCCAGCAGCGTCGGACAGGCGGGGGGCTACGAGCAGTACTTC.

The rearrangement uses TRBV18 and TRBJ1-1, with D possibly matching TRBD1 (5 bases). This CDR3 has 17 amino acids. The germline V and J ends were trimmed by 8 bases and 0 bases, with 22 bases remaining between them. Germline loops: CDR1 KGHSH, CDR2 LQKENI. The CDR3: CASTTMAGFQMNTEAFF. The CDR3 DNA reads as TGTGCCAGCACAACAATGGCAGGGTTTCAAATGAACACTGAAGCTTTCTTT.

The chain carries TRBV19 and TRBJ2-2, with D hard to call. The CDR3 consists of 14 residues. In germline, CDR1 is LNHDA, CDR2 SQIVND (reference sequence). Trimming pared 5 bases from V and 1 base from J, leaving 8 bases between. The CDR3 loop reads CASSATQNTGELFF. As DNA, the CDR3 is TGTGCCAGTAGTGCGACACAGAACACCGGGGAGCTGTTTTTT.

Here the CDR3 DNA reads TGCAGCGCTGGCCTGACAGGGACCGGGGAGCTGTTTTTT. Residues: CSAGLTGTGELFF. The J gene is TRBJ2-2, the V gene TRBV29-1, with 7 bases fitting TRBD1. From germline, CDR1 is SQVTM and CDR2 ANQGSEA. This CDR3 is 13 amino acids long. The junction had 7 bases not matched to a gene; V was cut back by 7 bases and J by 5 bases.

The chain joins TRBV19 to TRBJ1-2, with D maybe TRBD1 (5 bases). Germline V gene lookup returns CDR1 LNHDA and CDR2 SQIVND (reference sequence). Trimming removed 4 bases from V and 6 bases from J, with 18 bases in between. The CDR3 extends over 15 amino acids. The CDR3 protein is CASSRSGRGLDGYTF. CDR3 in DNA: TGTGCCAGTAGTAGAAGCGGCCGGGGGTTGGATGGCTACACCTTC.